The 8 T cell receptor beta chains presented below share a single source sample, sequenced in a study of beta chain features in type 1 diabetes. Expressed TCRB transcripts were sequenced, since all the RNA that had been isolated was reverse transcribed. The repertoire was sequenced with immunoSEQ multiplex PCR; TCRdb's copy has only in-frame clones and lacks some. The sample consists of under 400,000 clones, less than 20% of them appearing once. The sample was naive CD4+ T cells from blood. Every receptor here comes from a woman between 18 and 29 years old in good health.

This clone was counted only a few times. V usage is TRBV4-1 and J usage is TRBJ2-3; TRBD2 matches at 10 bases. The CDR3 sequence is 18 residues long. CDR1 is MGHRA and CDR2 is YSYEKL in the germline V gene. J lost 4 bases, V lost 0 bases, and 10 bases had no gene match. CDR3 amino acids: CASSQDPVLAGDADTQYF. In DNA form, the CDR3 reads TGCGCCAGCAGCCAAGACCCGGTGCTAGCGGGAGATGCAGATACGCAGTATTTT.

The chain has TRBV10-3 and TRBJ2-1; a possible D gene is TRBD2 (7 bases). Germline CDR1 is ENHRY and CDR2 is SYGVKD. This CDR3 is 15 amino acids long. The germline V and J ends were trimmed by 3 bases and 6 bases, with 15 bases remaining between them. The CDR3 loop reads CAISEGAGAGNEQFF. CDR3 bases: TGTGCCATCAGTGAAGGGGCGGGGGCCGGCAATGAGCAGTTCTTC.

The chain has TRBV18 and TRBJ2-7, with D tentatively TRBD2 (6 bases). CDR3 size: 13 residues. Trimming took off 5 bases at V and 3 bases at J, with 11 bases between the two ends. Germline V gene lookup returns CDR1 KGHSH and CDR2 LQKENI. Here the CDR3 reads CASSGGMDYEQYF. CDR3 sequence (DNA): TGTGCCAGCTCAGGAGGGATGGACTACGAGCAGTACTTC.

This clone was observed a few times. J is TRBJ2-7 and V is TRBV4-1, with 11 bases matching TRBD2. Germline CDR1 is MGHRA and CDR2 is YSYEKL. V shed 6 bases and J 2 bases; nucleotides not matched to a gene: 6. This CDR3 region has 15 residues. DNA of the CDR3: TGCGCCAGCAGGAACGGGACTAGCGGAACCTACGAGCAGTACTTC. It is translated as CASRNGTSGTYEQYF.

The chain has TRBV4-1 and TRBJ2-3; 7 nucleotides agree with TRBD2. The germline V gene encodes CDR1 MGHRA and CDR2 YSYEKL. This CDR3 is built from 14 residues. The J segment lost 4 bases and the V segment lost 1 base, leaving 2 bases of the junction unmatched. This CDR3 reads CASSQVAGADTQYF. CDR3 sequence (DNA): TGCGCCAGCAGCCAAGTTGCGGGGGCAGATACGCAGTATTTT.

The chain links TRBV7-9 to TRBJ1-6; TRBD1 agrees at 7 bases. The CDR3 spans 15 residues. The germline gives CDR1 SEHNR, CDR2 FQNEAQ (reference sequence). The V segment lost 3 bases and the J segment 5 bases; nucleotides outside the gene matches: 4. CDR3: CASSLGDSNNSPLHF. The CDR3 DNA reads TGTGCCAGCAGCTTGGGGGACAGCAATAATTCACCCCTCCACTTT.

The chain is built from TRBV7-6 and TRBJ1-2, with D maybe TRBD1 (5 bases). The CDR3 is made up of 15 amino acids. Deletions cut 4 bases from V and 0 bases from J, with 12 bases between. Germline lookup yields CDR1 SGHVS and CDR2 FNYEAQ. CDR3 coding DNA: TGTGCCAGCAGCTCAGGGTACCGGGCTAACTATGGCTACACCTTC. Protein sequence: CASSSGYRANYGYTF.

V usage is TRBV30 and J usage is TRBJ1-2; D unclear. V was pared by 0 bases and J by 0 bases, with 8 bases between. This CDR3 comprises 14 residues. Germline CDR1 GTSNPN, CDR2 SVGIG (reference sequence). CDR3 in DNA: TGTGCCTGGAGTGTACGCGGGACTAACTATGGCTACACCTTC. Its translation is CAWSVRGTNYGYTF. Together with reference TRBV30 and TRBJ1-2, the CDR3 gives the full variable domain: SQTIHQWPATLVQPVGSPLSLECTVEGTSNPNLYWYRQAAGRGLQLLFYSVGIGQISSEVPQNLSASRPQDRQFILSSKKLLLSDSGFYLCAWSVRGTNYGYTFGSGTRLTVV.